The rows below give T cell receptor beta chains drawn from one sample of a study of shared clonotypes between healthy human individuals. Assay used: immunoSEQ multiplex PCR; TCRdb lists only in-frame clones, some missing. The sample gives over 400,000 clones, around 73% of which show up once; more than 10% is in the top ten. The sequenced sample consisted of PBMCs. These receptor sequences come from a woman aged 35 to 49 in good health. Some clones in this sample may be carry-over from other donors' samples. CDR3s include the opening cysteine and the closing phenylalanine or tryptophan. The D gene is left open where the match is weak. Rows may omit the clone size; those that give it use once, few, many or a size class.

v_call,clone_size,j_call,d_call,cdr3_nt,cdr3_aa
TRBV11-2,-,TRBJ2-1,-,TGTGCCAGCACCCCCCCGCCAGCCGGGAGTGAGCAGTTCTTC,CASTPPPAGSEQFF
TRBV7-2,few,TRBJ2-5,TRBD2,TGTGCCAGCAGCTTAGGGGCGGGAGGAGAGACCCAGTACTTC,CASSLGAGGETQYF
TRBV10-3,once,TRBJ2-7,TRBD2,TGTGCCGTTGGCGGGACTAGCGAGGGCGAGCAGTACTTC,CAVGGTSEGEQYF
TRBV7-3,-,TRBJ2-1,TRBD2,TGTGCCAGCAGCTCCCCCCGGACTAGCGGGAGGCCTAGCTCCTACAATGAGCAGTTCTTC,CASSSPRTSGRPSSYNEQFF
TRBV5-1,once,TRBJ2-1,TRBD2,TGCGCCAGCAGCCAAGATCCTAGCGGGAGTGCCAATGAGCAGTTCTTC,CASSQDPSGSANEQFF
TRBV5-1,once,TRBJ2-1,TRBD2,TGCGCCAGCAGCCACACTAGCGGGAGGCTCCTGGTGGAGCAGTTCTTC,CASSHTSGRLLVEQFF
TRBV28,many,TRBJ2-3,TRBD2,TGTGCCAGCAGTTTAGCCGAGGGACTAGCGGGAGGTGCAGATACGCAGTATTTT,CASSLAEGLAGGADTQYF
TRBV10-3,-,TRBJ1-2,-,TGTGCCATCAGGGTGGTATGGCAGGGCACTGACTATGGCTACACCTTC,CAIRVVWQGTDYGYTF
TRBV2,-,TRBJ2-7,-,TGTGCCAGCAGTGATGGGTCAGGACGCTCCTACGAGCAGTACTTC,CASSDGSGRSYEQYF
TRBV5-5,-,TRBJ2-1,-,TGTGCCAGCACCCCTGTTCGTGGACACAATGAGCAGTTCTTC,CASTPVRGHNEQFF
TRBV7-8,few,TRBJ2-2,-,TGTGCCAGCAGTCTAGTTCACCAGGTGTACAATACCGGGGAGCTGTTTTTT,CASSLVHQVYNTGELFF
TRBV19,-,TRBJ2-1,TRBD2,TGTGCCAGCAAAAGGGGGACTAGCGACTTGAATGAGCAGTTCTTC,CASKRGTSDLNEQFF
TRBV5-4,-,TRBJ2-5,-,TGTGCCAGCTCTCCCAGGGGGACTCCAGCGAAAGAGACCCAGTACTTC,CASSPRGTPAKETQYF
TRBV19,many,TRBJ2-3,-,TGTGCCAGTAGTACCCGCTACAGCGCTAGCACAGATACGCAGTATTTT,CASSTRYSASTDTQYF
TRBV6-1,-,TRBJ2-7,-,TGTGCCAGCAGACCCCCTCTCGGCAGTTCCTACGAGCAGTACTTC,CASRPPLGSSYEQYF
TRBV10-1,-,TRBJ2-7,-,TGCGCCAGCAGTGAGTCCGGCAACTCCTACGAGCAGTACTTC,CASSESGNSYEQYF
TRBV5-6,-,TRBJ2-7,-,TGTGCCAGCAGCATCGGACAACTTTATAGGAGCGAGCAGTACTTC,CASSIGQLYRSEQYF
TRBV18,few,TRBJ1-1,TRBD1,TGTGCCAGCTCACCACCCTACAGGGGCACTGAAGCTTTCTTT,CASSPPYRGTEAFF
TRBV21-1,-,TRBJ1-4,-,TGTGCCAGCAGCAAAAACATCAGGCTTAATGAAAAACTGTTTTTT,CASSKNIRLNEKLFF
TRBV29-1,-,TRBJ2-3,TRBD2,TGCAGCGTTGCTACTAGCGCTTCCACAGATACGCAGTATTTT,CSVATSASTDTQYF
TRBV28,-,TRBJ1-5,TRBD1,TGTGCCAGCAGCCTTGGACAGGGAAGAAATCAGCCCCAGCATTTT,CASSLGQGRNQPQHF
TRBV7-9,-,TRBJ2-7,-,TGTGCCAGCAGCGTCGGGGCCAACTACGAGCAGTACTTC,CASSVGANYEQYF
TRBV7-9,-,TRBJ2-2,TRBD2,TGTGCCAGCGGGAGGGCAAACACCGGGGAGCTGTTTTTT,CASGRANTGELFF
TRBV21-1,-,TRBJ2-7,-,TGTGCCAGCAGCAGGGCTAGCGGGAGGGCCTACGAGCAGTACTTC,CASSRASGRAYEQYF
TRBV6-1,-,TRBJ2-2,-,TGTGCCAGCAGTGAAGAACCTAACACCGGGGAGCTGTTTTTT,CASSEEPNTGELFF
TRBV28,-,TRBJ2-2,-,TGTGCCAGCAGAAAAGATACCGGGGAGCTGTTTTTT,CASRKDTGELFF
TRBV7-9,once,TRBJ2-5,-,TGTGCCAGCAGCCCCAGGGTGGGGGAGACCCAGTACTTC,CASSPRVGETQYF